These 14 T cell receptor beta chains came from one sample sequenced in a study of a mutant IDH1 vaccine in newly diagnosed glioma. These receptors are not linked to any known antigen. Indicated time point: week 11, during vaccination. Topical imiquimod was applied with each vaccine dose, which held 300 ug of mutant IDH1 20-mer peptide. Method: immunoSEQ multiplex PCR; TCRdb's copy keeps in-frame clones and lacks some. This table holds about 130,000 clones, around 80% found once. The sample was PBMCs, taken from a glioma patient whose treatment included an IDH1 peptide vaccine. The receptors were sampled from a man aged 40-50 years with glioma.

This chain uses TRBV2 with TRBJ2-7; D is undetermined. Germline CDR1 and CDR2: SNHLY and FYNNEI. V was clipped by 0 bases and J by 2 bases, with 20 bases between them. This CDR3 region has 18 residues. This chain's CDR3 is CASSEAGSYQVRTYEQYF. In DNA form, the CDR3 reads TGTGCCAGCAGTGAAGCGGGGTCCTACCAGGTGCGGACCTACGAGCAGTACTTC. Full variable domain (outside the CDR3, taken from reference TRBV2 and TRBJ2-7): EPEVTQTPSHQVTQMGQEVILRCVPISNHLYFYWYRQILGQKVEFLVSFYNNEISEKSEIFDDQFSVERPDGSNFTLKIRSTKLEDSAMYFCASSEAGSYQVRTYEQYFGPGTRLTVT.

V and J are TRBV18 and TRBJ2-7, with 11 bases matching TRBD1. The CDR3 sequence is 15 residues long. Trimming at V came to 6 bases and at J to 4 bases, leaving 8 bases not matched to a gene. The germline V gene encodes CDR1 KGHSH and CDR2 LQKENI. The CDR3 nucleotides read TGTGCCAGCTCGTCCGGGACAGGGGGAATGTACGAGCAGTACTTC. This gives the protein CASSSGTGGMYEQYF.

This rearrangement joins TRBV15 to TRBJ2-5; 7 nucleotides agree with TRBD1. The V gene's germline CDR1 is LNHNV and CDR2 YYDKDF (reference sequence). CDR3 size: 15 residues. The V segment lost 4 bases and the J segment 3 bases; nucleotides outside the gene matches: 8. In DNA, the CDR3 is TGTGCCACCAGCACGAGAGGGGACAGAAAAGAGACCCAGTACTTC. This gives the protein CATSTRGDRKETQYF. Combining the CDR3 with reference TRBV15 and TRBJ2-5 gives the whole variable domain DAMVIQNPRYQVTQFGKPVTLSCSQTLNHNVMYWYQQKSSQAPKLLFHYYDKDFNNEADTPDNFQSRRPNTSFCFLDIRSPGLGDTAMYLCATSTRGDRKETQYFGPGTRLLVL.

This clone was counted only a few times. The chain is built from TRBV6-5 and TRBJ1-2; perhaps TRBD1 as D (5 bases). Germline CDR1 MNHEY, CDR2 SVGAGI. This CDR3 has 13 residues. V lost 6 bases to trimming and J lost 8 bases, with 16 bases between them. Here the CDR3 DNA reads TGTGCCAGCAGCCTAGGGGCGGGAGGAGGCTACACCTTC. This translates into CASSLGAGGGYTF.

The chain uses TRBV15 and TRBJ2-5; 10 bases are shared with TRBD2. With V trimmed by 1 base and J by 6 bases, 11 bases remained unmatched. Germline assignment: CDR1 LNHNV and CDR2 YYDKDF (reference sequence). This CDR3 has 17 amino acids. The DNA of the CDR3 is TGTGCCACCAGCAGAGCGGGGAGCGGGGGGGAGTTAAAGACCCAGTACTTC. As protein: CATSRAGSGGELKTQYF.

The CDR3 DNA reads TGTGCCAGCAGTTCTTGGACTAGCGGGGGGGACTCTGGGGCCAACGTCCTGACTTTC. Translation: CASSSWTSGGDSGANVLTF. The chain combines TRBV27 with TRBJ2-6; TRBD2 aligns across 15 bases. The length of the CDR3 is 19 residues. Germline assignment: CDR1 MNHEY and CDR2 SMNVEV (reference sequence). V was clipped by 4 bases and J by 0 bases; unmatched bases: 4.

This clone was observed a few times. The gene calls are TRBV4-2 and TRBJ2-1, with D perhaps TRBD2 (6 bases). CDR1 and CDR2 from the germline V gene are LGHNA and YNFKEQ. Trimming removed 0 bases from V and 8 bases from J, with 11 bases in between. CDR3 length: 14 amino acids. In DNA form, the CDR3 reads TGTGCCAGCAGCCAAGATAGCGGTGGGGATGAGCAGTTCTTC. It yields the protein CASSQDSGGDEQFF.

The chain combines TRBV27 with TRBJ2-1; a weak D match, TRBD1 (6 bases). The germline gives CDR1 MNHEY, CDR2 SMNVEV (reference sequence). The CDR3 is 14 residues long. Deletions cut 4 bases from V and 8 bases from J, with 15 bases between. CDR3 amino acids: CASSSATGMDEQFF. CDR3 sequence (DNA): TGTGCCAGCAGTTCCGCGACAGGAATGGATGAGCAGTTCTTC.

The J gene is TRBJ2-7, the V gene TRBV7-2; 7 positions agree with TRBD2. J was trimmed by 0 bases and V by 4 bases; bases with no gene match: 6. The CDR3 runs to 15 residues. The germline V gene encodes CDR1 SGHTA and CDR2 FQGNSA. The CDR3 coding sequence is TGTGCCAGCAGCTCTTCTAGCGGATCCTCCTACGAGCAGTACTTC. Translated: CASSSSSGSSYEQYF.

This rearrangement joins TRBV9 to TRBJ2-1, with 8 bases that match TRBD2. Germline CDR1 SGDLS, CDR2 YYNGEE. The CDR3 covers 15 residues. V trimming: 1 base; J trimming: 6 bases; junction bases outside the gene matches: 6. The CDR3 protein is CASSVPAGVSNEQFF. CDR3 nucleotides: TGTGCCAGCAGCGTACCAGCGGGAGTCAGCAATGAGCAGTTCTTC.

The rearrangement uses TRBV7-4 and TRBJ2-5; 11 bases match TRBD2. V gave up 5 bases and J gave up 1 base; unmatched junction bases: 3. CDR1 SGHVT and CDR2 SQSDAQ come from the germline V gene. The CDR3 runs 15 residues. Written as DNA, the CDR3 is TGTGCCAGCAGCAACGGGACTAGCGGCCAAGAGACCCAGTACTTC. It translates to CASSNGTSGQETQYF.

The chain has TRBV5-6 and TRBJ2-6; 8 bases fit TRBD1. J lost 3 bases, V lost 0 bases, and 5 bases had no gene match. There are 17 residues in the CDR3. The germline CDR1 and CDR2 sequences are SGHDT and YYEEEE. The CDR3 bases are TGTGCCAGCAGCTTGGCCCAGGGGGCGCGTGGGGCCAACGTCCTGACTTTC. Protein: CASSLAQGARGANVLTF. Supplemented by reference TRBV5-6 and TRBJ2-6, the full variable domain reads DAGVTQSPTHLIKTRGQQVTLRCSPKSGHDTVSWYQQALGQGPQFIFQYYEEEERQRGNFPDRFSGHQFPNYSSELNVNALLLGDSALYLCASSLAQGARGANVLTFGAGSRLTVL.

The sample holds a few counts of this clone. The rearrangement joins TRBV30 to TRBJ1-2, with D maybe TRBD1 (5 bases). The germline gives CDR1 GTSNPN, CDR2 SVGIG (reference sequence). Trimming pared 7 bases from V and 1 base from J, leaving 7 bases between. This CDR3 comprises 11 residues. The CDR3 nucleotides are TGTGCCTCGACAGTTAACTATGGCTACACCTTC. Protein sequence: CASTVNYGYTF.

This clone was seen only a few times. The V gene is TRBV6-1, the J gene TRBJ2-1; the D is unclear. Germline V CDR1 and CDR2: MNHNS, SASEGT. V lost 3 bases to trimming and J lost 3 bases, with 6 bases between them. CDR3 length equals 13 residues. CDR3 residues: CASSDLSYNEQFF. In DNA form, the CDR3 reads TGTGCCAGCAGTGACCTTAGCTACAATGAGCAGTTCTTC.